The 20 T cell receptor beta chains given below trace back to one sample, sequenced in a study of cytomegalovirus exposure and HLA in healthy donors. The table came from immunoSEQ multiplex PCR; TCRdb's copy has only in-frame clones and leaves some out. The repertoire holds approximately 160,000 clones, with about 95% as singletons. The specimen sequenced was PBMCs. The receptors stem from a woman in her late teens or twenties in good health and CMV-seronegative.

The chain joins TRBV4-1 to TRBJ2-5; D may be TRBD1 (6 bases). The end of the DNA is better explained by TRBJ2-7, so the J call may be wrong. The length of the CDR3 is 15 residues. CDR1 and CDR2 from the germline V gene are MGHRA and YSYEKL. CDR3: CASSHGQQLSYEQYF. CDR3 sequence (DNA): TGCGCCAGCAGCCACGGACAGCAACTCTCCTACGAGCAGTACTTC.

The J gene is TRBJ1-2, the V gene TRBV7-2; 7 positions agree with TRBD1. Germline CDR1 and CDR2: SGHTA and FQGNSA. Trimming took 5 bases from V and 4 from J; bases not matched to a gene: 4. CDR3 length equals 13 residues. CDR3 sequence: CASSPTGVYGYTF. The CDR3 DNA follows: TGTGCCAGCAGCCCAACAGGGGTCTATGGCTACACCTTC.

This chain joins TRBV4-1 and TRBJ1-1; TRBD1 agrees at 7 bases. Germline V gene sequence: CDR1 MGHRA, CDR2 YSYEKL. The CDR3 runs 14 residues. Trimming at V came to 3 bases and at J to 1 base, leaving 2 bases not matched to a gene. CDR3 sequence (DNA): TGCGCCAGCAGCCATTACAGGGGGAACACTGAAGCTTTCTTT. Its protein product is CASSHYRGNTEAFF.

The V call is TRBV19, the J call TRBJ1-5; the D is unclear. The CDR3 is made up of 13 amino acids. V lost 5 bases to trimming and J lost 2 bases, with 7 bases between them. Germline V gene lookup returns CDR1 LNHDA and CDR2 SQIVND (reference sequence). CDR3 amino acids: CASSAGGNQPQHF. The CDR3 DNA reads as TGTGCCAGTAGTGCCGGGGGCAATCAGCCCCAGCATTTT.

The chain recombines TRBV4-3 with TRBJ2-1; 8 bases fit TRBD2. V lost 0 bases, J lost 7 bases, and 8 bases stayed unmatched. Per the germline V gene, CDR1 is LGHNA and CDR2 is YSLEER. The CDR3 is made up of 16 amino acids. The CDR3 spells CASSQDAGGARNEQFF. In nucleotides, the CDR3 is TGCGCCAGCAGCCAAGATGCCGGGGGGGCCCGGAATGAGCAGTTCTTC.

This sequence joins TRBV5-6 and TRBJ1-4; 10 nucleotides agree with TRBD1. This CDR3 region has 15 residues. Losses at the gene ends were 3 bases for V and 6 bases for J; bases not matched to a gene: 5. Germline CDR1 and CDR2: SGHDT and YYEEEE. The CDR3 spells CASSSTGTGDEKLFF. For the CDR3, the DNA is TGTGCCAGCAGCTCGACCGGGACAGGGGATGAAAAACTGTTTTTT.

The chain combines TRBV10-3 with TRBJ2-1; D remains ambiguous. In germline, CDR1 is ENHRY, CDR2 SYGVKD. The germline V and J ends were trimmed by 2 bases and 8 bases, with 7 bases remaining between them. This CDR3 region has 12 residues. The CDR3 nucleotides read TGTGCCATCAGTGAGCTCGGTTATGAGCAGTTCTTC. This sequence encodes CAISELGYEQFF.

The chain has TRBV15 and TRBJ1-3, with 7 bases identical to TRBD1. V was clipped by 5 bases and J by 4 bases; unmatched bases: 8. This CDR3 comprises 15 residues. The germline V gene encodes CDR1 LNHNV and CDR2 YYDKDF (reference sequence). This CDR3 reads CATSSTGELGNTIYF. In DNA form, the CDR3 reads TGTGCCACCAGCTCCACAGGGGAGCTCGGAAACACCATATATTTT.

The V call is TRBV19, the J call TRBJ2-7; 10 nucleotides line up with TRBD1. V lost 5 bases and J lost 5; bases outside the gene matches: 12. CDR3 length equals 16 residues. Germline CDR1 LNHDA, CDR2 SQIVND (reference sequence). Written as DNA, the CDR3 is TGTGCCAGTAGTCCTAGGGGGACAGGGGACTTCCACGAGCAGTACTTC. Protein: CASSPRGTGDFHEQYF.

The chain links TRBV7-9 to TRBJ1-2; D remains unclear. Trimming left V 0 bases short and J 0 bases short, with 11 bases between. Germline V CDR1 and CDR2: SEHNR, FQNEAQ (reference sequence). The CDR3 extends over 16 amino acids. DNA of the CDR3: TGTGCCAGCAGCTTAGCGGTCCAAACATCTAACTATGGCTACACCTTC. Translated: CASSLAVQTSNYGYTF.

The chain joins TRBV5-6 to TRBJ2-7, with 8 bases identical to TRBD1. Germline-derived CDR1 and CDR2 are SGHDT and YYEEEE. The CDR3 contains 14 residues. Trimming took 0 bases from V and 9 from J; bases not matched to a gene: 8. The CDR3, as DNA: TGTGCCAGCAGCTTGGACAGGGGGAGCAGGGGGCAGTACTTC. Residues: CASSLDRGSRGQYF.

CDR3 amino acids: CASSIVSGGAVSQYF. DNA for the CDR3: TGTGCCAGTAGTATAGTTAGCGGGGGGGCTGTGTCGCAGTATTTT. This sequence joins TRBV19 and TRBJ2-3, with 11 bases that match TRBD2. With 1 base clipped from V and 10 bases from J, the junction kept 7 bases outside the gene matches. The CDR3 runs 15 residues. From germline, CDR1 is LNHDA and CDR2 SQIVND (reference sequence). The full variable domain, rest sourced from reference TRBV19 and TRBJ2-3, is DGGITQSPKYLFRKEGQNVTLSCEQNLNHDAMYWYRQDPGQGLRLIYYSQIVNDFQKGDIAEGYSVSREKKESFPLTVTSAQKNPTAFYLCASSIVSGGAVSQYFGPGTRLTVL.

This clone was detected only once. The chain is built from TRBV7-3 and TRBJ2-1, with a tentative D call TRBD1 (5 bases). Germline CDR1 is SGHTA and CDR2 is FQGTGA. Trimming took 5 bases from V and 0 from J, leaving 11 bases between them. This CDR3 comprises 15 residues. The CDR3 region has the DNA TGTGCCAGCAGCCCCGGAGACAGCTCCTACAATGAGCAGTTCTTC. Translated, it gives CASSPGDSSYNEQFF.

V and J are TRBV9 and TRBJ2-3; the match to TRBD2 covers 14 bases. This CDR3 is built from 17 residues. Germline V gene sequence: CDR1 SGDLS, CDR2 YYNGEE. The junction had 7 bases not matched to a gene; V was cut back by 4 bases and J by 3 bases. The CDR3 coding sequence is TGTGCCAGCAGCCATCCGGGACTAGCGGGGGAAACAGATACGCAGTATTTT. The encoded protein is CASSHPGLAGETDTQYF.

The CDR3 DNA follows: TGTGCCAGCAGCTTACGCCCGGGACAGCCGAACACTGAAGCTTTCTTT. Its protein product is CASSLRPGQPNTEAFF. The rearrangement uses TRBV11-2 and TRBJ1-1; 7 positions agree with TRBD1. The V and J ends lost 2 bases and 1 base, in that order; junction bases with no gene match: 7. This CDR3 is 16 amino acids long. Germline CDR1 SGHAT, CDR2 FQNNGV.

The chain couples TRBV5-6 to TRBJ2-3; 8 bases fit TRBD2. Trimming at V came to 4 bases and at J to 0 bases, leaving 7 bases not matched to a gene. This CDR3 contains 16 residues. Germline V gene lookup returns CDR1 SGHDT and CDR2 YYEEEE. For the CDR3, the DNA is TGTGCCAGCAGCGGAATAGCGGGGCTTAGCACAGATACGCAGTATTTT. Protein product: CASSGIAGLSTDTQYF.

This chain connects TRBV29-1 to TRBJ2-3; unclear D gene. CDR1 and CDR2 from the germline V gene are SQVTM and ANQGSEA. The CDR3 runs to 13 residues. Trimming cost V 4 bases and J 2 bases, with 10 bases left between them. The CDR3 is CSVGVRYTDTQYF. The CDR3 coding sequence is TGCAGCGTTGGGGTCAGGTACACAGATACGCAGTATTTT.

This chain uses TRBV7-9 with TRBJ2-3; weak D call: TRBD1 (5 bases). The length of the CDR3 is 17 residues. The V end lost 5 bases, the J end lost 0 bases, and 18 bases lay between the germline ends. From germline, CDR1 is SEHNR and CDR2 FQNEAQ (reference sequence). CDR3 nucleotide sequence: TGTGCCAGCAGCCCTCCTCGACAGTACTCTAGCACAGATACGCAGTATTTT. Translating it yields CASSPPRQYSSTDTQYF.

The chain's CDR3 is CASSSGSRLAGPTETQYF. CDR3 DNA: TGTGCCAGCAGCTCAGGATCACGGCTAGCGGGGCCCACCGAGACCCAGTACTTC. This chain joins TRBV7-2 and TRBJ2-5; 9 positions match TRBD2. The CDR3 contains 18 residues. V lost 4 bases to trimming and J lost 5 bases; unmatched junction nucleotides: 17. Germline V gene lookup returns CDR1 SGHTA and CDR2 FQGNSA.

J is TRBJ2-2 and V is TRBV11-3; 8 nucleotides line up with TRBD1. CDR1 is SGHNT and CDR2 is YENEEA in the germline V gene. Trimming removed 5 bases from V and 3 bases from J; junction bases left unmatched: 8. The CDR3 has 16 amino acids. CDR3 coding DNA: TGTGCCAGCAGCCATCCGGGGACAGGTCACACCGGGGAGCTGTTTTTT. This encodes CASSHPGTGHTGELFF.